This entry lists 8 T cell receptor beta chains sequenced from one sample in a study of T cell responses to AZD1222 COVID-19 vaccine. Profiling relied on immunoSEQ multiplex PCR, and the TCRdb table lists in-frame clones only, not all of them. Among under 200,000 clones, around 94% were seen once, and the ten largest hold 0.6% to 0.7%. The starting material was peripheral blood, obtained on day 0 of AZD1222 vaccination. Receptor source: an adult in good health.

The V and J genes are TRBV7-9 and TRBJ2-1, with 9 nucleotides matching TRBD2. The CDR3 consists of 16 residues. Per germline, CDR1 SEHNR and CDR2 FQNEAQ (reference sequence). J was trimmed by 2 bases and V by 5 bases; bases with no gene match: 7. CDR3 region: CASSRYSGSTYNEQFF. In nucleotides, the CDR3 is TGTGCCAGCAGCCGTTATAGCGGGAGTACCTACAATGAGCAGTTCTTC.

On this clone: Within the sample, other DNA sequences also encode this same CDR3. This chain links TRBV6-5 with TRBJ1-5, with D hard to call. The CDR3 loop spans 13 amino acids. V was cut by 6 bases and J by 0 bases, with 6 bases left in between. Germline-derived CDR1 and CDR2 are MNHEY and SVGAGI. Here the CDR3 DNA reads TGTGCCAGCAGAGGAGGTAGCAATCAGCCCCAGCATTTT. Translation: CASRGGSNQPQHF.

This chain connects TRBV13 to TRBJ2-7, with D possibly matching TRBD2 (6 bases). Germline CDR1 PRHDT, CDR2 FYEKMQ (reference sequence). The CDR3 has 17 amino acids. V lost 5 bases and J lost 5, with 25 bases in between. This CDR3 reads CASSLAGPGVRPNEQYF. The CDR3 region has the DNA TGTGCCAGCAGCCTAGCCGGCCCGGGGGTTCGGCCTAACGAGCAGTACTTC.

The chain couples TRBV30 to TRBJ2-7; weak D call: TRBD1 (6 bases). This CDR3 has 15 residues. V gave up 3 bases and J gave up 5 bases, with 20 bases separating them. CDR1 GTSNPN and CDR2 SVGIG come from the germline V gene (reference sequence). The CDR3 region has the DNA TGTGCCTGGAGGCTAACAGGGCTTGGTTTGGACGAGCAGTACTTC. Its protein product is CAWRLTGLGLDEQYF.

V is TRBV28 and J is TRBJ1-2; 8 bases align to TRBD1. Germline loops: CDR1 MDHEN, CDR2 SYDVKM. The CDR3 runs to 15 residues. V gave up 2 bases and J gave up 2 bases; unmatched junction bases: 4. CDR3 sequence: CASSLRQGANYGYTF. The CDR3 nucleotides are TGTGCCAGCAGTTTACGGCAGGGGGCGAACTATGGCTACACCTTC.

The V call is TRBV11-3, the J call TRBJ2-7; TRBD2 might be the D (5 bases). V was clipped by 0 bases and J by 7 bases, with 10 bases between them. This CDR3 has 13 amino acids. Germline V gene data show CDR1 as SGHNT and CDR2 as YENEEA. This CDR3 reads CASSLDNPGEQYF. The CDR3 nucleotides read TGTGCCAGCAGCTTAGACAACCCGGGAGAGCAGTACTTC.

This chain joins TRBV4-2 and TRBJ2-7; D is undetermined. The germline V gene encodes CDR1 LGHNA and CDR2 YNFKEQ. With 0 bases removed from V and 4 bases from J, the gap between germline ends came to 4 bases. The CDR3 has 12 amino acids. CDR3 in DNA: TGTGCCAGCAGCCAAGACGGATACGAGCAGTACTTC. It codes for CASSQDGYEQYF.

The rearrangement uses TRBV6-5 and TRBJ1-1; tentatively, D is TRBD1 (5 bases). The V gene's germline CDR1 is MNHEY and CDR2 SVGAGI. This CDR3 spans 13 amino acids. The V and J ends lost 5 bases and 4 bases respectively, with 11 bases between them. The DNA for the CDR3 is TGTGCCAGCAGTCAGGGTTTGGTCACTGAAGCTTTCTTT. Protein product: CASSQGLVTEAFF.